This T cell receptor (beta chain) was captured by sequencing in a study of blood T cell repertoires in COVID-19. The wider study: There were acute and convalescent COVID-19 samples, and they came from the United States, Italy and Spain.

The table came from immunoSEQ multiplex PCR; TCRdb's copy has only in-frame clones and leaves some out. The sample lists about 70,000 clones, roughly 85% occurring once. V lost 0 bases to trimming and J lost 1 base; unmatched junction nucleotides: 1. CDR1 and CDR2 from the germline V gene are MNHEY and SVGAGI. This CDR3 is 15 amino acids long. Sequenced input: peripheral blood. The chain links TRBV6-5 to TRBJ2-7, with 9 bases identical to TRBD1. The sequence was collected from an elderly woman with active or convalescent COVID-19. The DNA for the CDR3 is TGTGCCAGCAGTTACTCCGGGACAGGGTCCTACGAGCAGTACTTC. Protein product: CASSYSGTGSYEQYF.